One and the same sample provided the 23 T cell receptor beta chains below, sequenced in a study of cytomegalovirus exposure and HLA in healthy donors. Here immunoSEQ multiplex PCR was the method, and the copy in TCRdb shows in-frame clones only, minus some. The data hold over 200,000 clones, with 75% to 90% observed a single time. Material: PBMCs. These TCRs come from a woman between 18 and 29 years old in good health and CMV-seronegative.

CDR3 in amino acids: CASSSLATRYGYTF. The CDR3 region has the DNA TGTGCCAGCAGTTCTTTGGCAACACGCTATGGCTACACCTTC. The chain carries TRBV5-6 and TRBJ1-2; D is unclear. The CDR3 loop spans 14 amino acids. V gave up 5 bases and J gave up 4 bases, with 15 bases separating them. Germline V lookup: CDR1 SGHDT, CDR2 YYEEEE.

V and J are TRBV7-9 and TRBJ1-5; 9 nucleotides align to TRBD1. The CDR3 is made up of 15 amino acids. Trimming took 5 bases from V and 4 from J; bases not matched to a gene: 6. CDR1 is SEHNR and CDR2 is FQNEAQ in the germline V gene (reference sequence). Here the CDR3 DNA reads TGTGCCAGCAGCCACGGGACAGGGAGGAATCAGCCCCAGCATTTT. This encodes CASSHGTGRNQPQHF.

The chain has TRBV5-1 and TRBJ2-7; tentatively, D is TRBD1 (5 bases). Germline V gene lookup returns CDR1 SGHRS and CDR2 YFSETQ. Trimming took 0 bases from V and 11 from J, leaving 9 bases between them. This CDR3 is built from 11 residues. The CDR3, as DNA: TGCGCCAGCAGCTTGGCCAGGGCGGAGTACTTC. Its protein is CASSLARAEYF.

CDR3 sequence (DNA): TGTGCCTGGAGTAGAGGGAGCGGGCACTCTGGAAACACCATATATTTT. Encoded protein: CAWSRGSGHSGNTIYF. The chain combines TRBV30 with TRBJ1-3; no firm D call. Trimming shortened V by 2 bases and J by 0 bases, and 14 bases separated the two germline ends. Germline values: CDR1 GTSNPN, CDR2 SVGIG (reference sequence). The CDR3 sequence is 16 residues long. Based on the CDR3 plus reference TRBV30 and TRBJ1-3, the full variable domain is SQTIHQWPATLVQPVGSPLSLECTVEGTSNPNLYWYRQAAGRGLQLLFYSVGIGQISSEVPQNLSASRPQDRQFILSSKKLLLSDSGFYLCAWSRGSGHSGNTIYFGEGSWLTVV.

This clone was picked up a small number of times. One junction end disagrees with the germline gene, perhaps due to a read error. The chain recombines TRBV19 with TRBJ1-3; D is undetermined. The CDR3 length is 9 residues. The germline V gene encodes CDR1 LNHDA and CDR2 SQIVND (reference sequence). The CDR3 loop is CASIKEPVF. DNA for the CDR3: TGTGCCAGTATTAAGGAGCCCGTCTTT.

This clone was counted a single time. The J gene is TRBJ2-3, the V gene TRBV7-7; D ambiguous. Trimming pared 5 bases from V and 5 bases from J, leaving 8 bases between. Germline V gene data show CDR1 as SSHAT and CDR2 as FNYEAQ (reference sequence). This CDR3 is 12 amino acids long. The CDR3 sequence is CASSPGGDTQYF. CDR3 bases: TGTGCCAGCAGCCCTGGTGGAGATACGCAGTATTTT.

The rearrangement joins TRBV4-1 to TRBJ2-3; TRBD2 matches at 12 bases. Germline V gene sequence: CDR1 MGHRA, CDR2 YSYEKL. The CDR3 is 20 amino acids. The V segment lost 2 bases and the J segment 0 bases; nucleotides outside the gene matches: 12. The CDR3 spells CASSQIVGLAGTSSTDTQYF. CDR3 in DNA: TGCGCCAGCAGCCAAATCGTCGGACTAGCGGGAACGTCTAGCACAGATACGCAGTATTTT.

This clone was counted a few times. The CDR3 coding sequence is TGCGCCAGCGGTACAGGGGGCTCGGACTATGGCTACACCTTC. Translated: CASGTGGSDYGYTF. The chain links TRBV10-2 to TRBJ1-2; 9 bases line up with TRBD1. There are 14 residues in the CDR3. V was pared by 8 bases and J by 3 bases, with 7 bases of the junction left unmatched. Germline V gene data show CDR1 as WSHSY and CDR2 as SAAADI.

The count of this clone is one. V usage is TRBV2 and J usage is TRBJ1-1; D not certain. The CDR3 spans 14 residues. Germline-derived CDR1 and CDR2 are SNHLY and FYNNEI. V was trimmed by 3 bases and J by 0 bases, leaving 8 bases between them. The CDR3 loop reads CASSEGRMNTEAFF. In DNA form, the CDR3 reads TGTGCCAGCAGTGAGGGCCGCATGAACACTGAAGCTTTCTTT.

The rearrangement uses TRBV5-1 and TRBJ2-1, with 15 bases matching TRBD2. The CDR3 is 19 amino acids. Looked up from germline, CDR1 is SGHRS and CDR2 is YFSETQ. Trimming took 3 bases from V and 0 from J; bases not matched to a gene: 7. For the CDR3, the DNA is TGCGCCAGCAGCTGGGGACTAGCGGGGGGACCCAGCTCCTACAATGAGCAGTTCTTC. This sequence encodes CASSWGLAGGPSSYNEQFF.

The rearrangement joins TRBV25-1 to TRBJ2-1; 8 positions agree with TRBD2. The germline gives CDR1 MGHDK, CDR2 SYGVNS. The CDR3 is 13 residues long. After removal of 7 bases from V and 7 bases from J, the junction contained 6 bases not matched to a gene. The CDR3 DNA reads as TGTGCCAGCACCGGGGGGGCCGGTAATGAGCAGTTCTTC. Translating it yields CASTGGAGNEQFF.

The chain recombines TRBV20-1 with TRBJ1-2; no definite D call. The CDR3 length is 11 residues. CDR1 and CDR2 from the germline V gene are DFQATT and SNEGSKA (reference sequence). V lost 3 bases and J 8 bases, leaving 10 bases between the germline ends. The CDR3 coding sequence is TGCAGTGCTAGCGCCGGATGGGGCTACACCTTC. Protein: CSASAGWGYTF.

The CDR3 spells CAWSTGGPAGELFF. The DNA of the CDR3 is TGTGCCTGGAGTACGGGGGGGCCCGCCGGGGAGCTGTTTTTT. The chain employs TRBV30 and TRBJ2-2; 8 bases line up with TRBD2. This CDR3 has 14 residues. V lost 2 bases to trimming and J lost 6 bases; unmatched junction nucleotides: 5. CDR1 and CDR2 from the germline V gene are GTSNPN and SVGIG (reference sequence).

V gene TRBV5-1 combines with J gene TRBJ1-1; 11 bases match TRBD1. Germline V gene data show CDR1 as SGHRS and CDR2 as YFSETQ. The CDR3 has 15 residues. V lost 7 bases to trimming and J lost 4 bases; unmatched junction nucleotides: 9. The CDR3: CASGGGQGVLTEAFF. The CDR3 DNA follows: TGCGCCAGCGGAGGGGGACAGGGGGTTCTCACTGAAGCTTTCTTT.

This chain connects TRBV19 to TRBJ2-7; no firm D call. Germline CDR1 is LNHDA and CDR2 is SQIVND (reference sequence). The germline V and J ends were trimmed by 3 bases and 2 bases, with 5 bases remaining between them. The CDR3 consists of 12 residues. CDR3 nucleotides: TGTGCCAGTAGTATCGGAGCCTACGAGCAGTACTTC. Encoded protein: CASSIGAYEQYF.

The chain's CDR3 is CASRQGPPLTGELFF. In DNA, the CDR3 is TGTGCCAGCAGACAGGGCCCGCCCCTCACCGGGGAGCTGTTTTTT. This chain links TRBV6-5 with TRBJ2-2; perhaps TRBD1 as D (6 bases). V gave up 6 bases and J gave up 4 bases, with 15 bases separating them. The CDR3 covers 15 residues. The germline CDR1 and CDR2 sequences are MNHEY and SVGAGI.

The V and J genes are TRBV7-2 and TRBJ2-7, with 8 bases matching TRBD2. The junction had 12 bases not matched to a gene; V was cut back by 10 bases and J by 4 bases. The CDR3 loop spans 14 amino acids. Germline CDR1 is SGHTA and CDR2 is FQGNSA. The CDR3: CATRPGRALYEQYF. The CDR3 DNA sequence: TGTGCCACCCGGCCCGGGAGGGCCTTGTACGAGCAGTACTTC.

The chain is built from TRBV7-2 and TRBJ2-7; the D is unclear. This CDR3 is built from 16 residues. The V end lost 1 base, the J end lost 0 bases, and 13 bases lay between the germline ends. Per germline, CDR1 SGHTA and CDR2 FQGNSA. As DNA, the CDR3 is TGTGCCAGCAGCTTAGGCTGGGTTGCCTCCTCCTACGAGCAGTACTTC. Protein sequence: CASSLGWVASSYEQYF.

V is TRBV15 and J is TRBJ2-7; D remains unclear. Trimming cost V 3 bases and J 3 bases, with 0 bases left between them. The CDR3 loop spans 10 amino acids. The germline V gene encodes CDR1 LNHNV and CDR2 YYDKDF (reference sequence). In nucleotides, the CDR3 is TGTGCCACCAGCAGCTACGAGCAGTACTTC. Amino acid sequence: CATSSYEQYF.

The CDR3 here is CASIGEGHEQYF. The CDR3 nucleotides read TGCGCCAGCATCGGTGAGGGCCACGAGCAGTACTTC. The rearrangement uses TRBV5-1 and TRBJ2-7; tentatively, D is TRBD2 (5 bases). The germline gives CDR1 SGHRS, CDR2 YFSETQ. This CDR3 is 12 amino acids long. V shed 6 bases and J shed 5 bases, with 12 bases lying between them.

The chain is built from TRBV6-1 and TRBJ2-5; 7 positions agree with TRBD1. With 3 bases clipped from V and 1 base from J, the junction kept 2 bases outside the gene matches. CDR3 length: 14 residues. Looked up from germline, CDR1 is MNHNS and CDR2 is SASEGT. This CDR3 is CASSDWTGQETQYF. Here the CDR3 DNA reads TGTGCCAGCAGTGACTGGACAGGCCAAGAGACCCAGTACTTC.

V gene TRBV5-8 combines with J gene TRBJ2-1; perhaps TRBD2 as D (6 bases). Trimming cost V 2 bases and J 7 bases, with 16 bases left between them. This CDR3 is built from 15 residues. Germline V gives CDR1 SGHTS, CDR2 YDEGEE. CDR3: CASSLIGGLTNEQFF. The CDR3 DNA follows: TGTGCCAGCAGCTTAATCGGAGGGTTGACGAATGAGCAGTTCTTC.

The chain combines TRBV10-2 with TRBJ2-1, with TRBD2 matching 9 bases. Germline CDR1 is WSHSY and CDR2 is SAAADI. V gave up 7 bases and J gave up 9 bases; unmatched junction bases: 7. There are 13 residues in the CDR3. CDR3 nucleotide sequence: TGCGCCAGCAACCCTAGCGGGAAGGGTGAGCAGTTCTTC. This encodes CASNPSGKGEQFF.